These 30 T cell receptor beta chains were sequenced from one sample in a study of CD8+ T cells in alopecia areata. The sample's treatment: oral pan-JAK inhibitor, 5-10 mg twice daily. Investigators isolated RNA and reverse transcribed it into cDNA to act as the sequencing template. TCRdb's table, derived via immunoSEQ multiplex PCR, lists solely in-frame clones and lacks some. The data contain 87,000 or so clones, just over 70% of them singletons. The material was CD8+ T cells sorted from blood, obtained at roughly week 45, from a patient treated with tofacitinib. All receptors come from a human donor with alopecia areata.

This chain uses TRBV13 with TRBJ1-2; TRBD1 might be the D (5 bases). V was clipped by 10 bases and J by 4 bases, with 16 bases between them. This CDR3 has 13 residues. Germline values: CDR1 PRHDT, CDR2 FYEKMQ (reference sequence). CDR3 in amino acids: CATAWGRSYGYTF. The DNA for the CDR3 is TGTGCCACAGCCTGGGGCAGGAGCTATGGCTACACCTTC.

This chain joins TRBV14 and TRBJ2-7, with 9 bases aligning to TRBD2. J lost 2 bases, V lost 3 bases, and 8 bases had no gene match. This CDR3 region has 16 residues. The germline V gene has CDR1 SGHDN and CDR2 FVKESK. The CDR3 DNA is TGTGCCAGCAGCCACCTAGCGGGGCACCAGCCCTACGAGCAGTACTTC. Encoded protein: CASSHLAGHQPYEQYF. Based on the CDR3 plus reference TRBV14 and TRBJ2-7, the full variable domain is EAGVTQFPSHSVIEKGQTVTLRCDPISGHDNLYWYRRVMGKEIKFLLHFVKESKQDESGMPNNRFLAERTGGTYSTLKVQPAELEDSGVYFCASSHLAGHQPYEQYFGPGTRLTVT.

V and J are TRBV30 and TRBJ2-1; TRBD1 aligns across 7 bases. From germline, CDR1 is GTSNPN and CDR2 SVGIG (reference sequence). The CDR3 totals 14 residues. V dropped 4 bases and J dropped 5; count of bases not matched to a gene: 8. CDR3 sequence (DNA): TGTGCCTGGAAACAGGGGTCTAACCACAATGAGCAGTTCTTC. Translated: CAWKQGSNHNEQFF.

The chain has TRBV4-3 and TRBJ1-1; tentatively, D is TRBD1 (5 bases). This CDR3 has 16 amino acids. Germline V CDR1 and CDR2: LGHNA, YSLEER. The V end was cut by 1 base, the J end by 0 bases, with 12 bases between. The CDR3 loop reads CASSQGGRRMNTEAFF. CDR3 sequence (DNA): TGCGCCAGCAGCCAAGGGGGCAGGAGGATGAACACTGAAGCTTTCTTT.

J is TRBJ2-7 and V is TRBV29-1; 7 bases map to TRBD1. The CDR3 is 12 amino acids. Trimming removed 6 bases from V and 2 bases from J; junction bases left unmatched: 4. In germline, CDR1 is SQVTM, CDR2 ANQGSEA. The DNA for the CDR3 is TGCAGCGTGAGGGGGACAGCCTACGAGCAGTACTTC. It encodes CSVRGTAYEQYF.

This chain uses TRBV5-1 with TRBJ2-1, with D possibly TRBD1 on 5 matching bases. Germline lookup yields CDR1 SGHRS and CDR2 YFSETQ. V gave up 6 bases and J gave up 8 bases, with 24 bases separating them. The CDR3 length is 16 residues. The CDR3 sequence is CASTLRSFTGYDEQFF. The DNA of the CDR3 is TGCGCCAGCACCCTAAGGTCCTTCACAGGTTATGATGAGCAGTTCTTC. Using reference TRBV5-1 and TRBJ2-1 for the parts outside the CDR3, the full variable domain is KAGVTQTPRYLIKTRGQQVTLSCSPISGHRSVSWYQQTPGQGLQFLFEYFSETQRNKGNFPGRFSGRQFSNSRSEMNVSTLELGDSALYLCASTLRSFTGYDEQFFGPGTRLTVL.

This chain joins TRBV2 and TRBJ2-7, with TRBD1 matching over 7 bases. This CDR3 spans 14 amino acids. J gave up 6 bases and V 4 bases, and 9 bases lay outside the gene matches. Germline values: CDR1 SNHLY, CDR2 FYNNEI. CDR3 DNA sequence: TGTGCCAGCAGTGGGGAAGGCAGGGGGAGCGAGCAGTACTTC. It specifies CASSGEGRGSEQYF.

The rearrangement uses TRBV7-2 and TRBJ2-3, with D possibly matching TRBD1 (6 bases). The CDR3 loop spans 13 amino acids. The germline CDR1 and CDR2 sequences are SGHTA and FQGNSA. With 4 bases removed from V and 2 bases from J, the gap between germline ends came to 7 bases. CDR3 amino acids: CASSWTATDTQYF. CDR3 DNA: TGTGCCAGCAGCTGGACAGCCACAGATACGCAGTATTTT.

In this sample, this clone turned up a few times. V is TRBV29-1 and J is TRBJ2-1, with unresolved D. CDR3 length: 10 residues. V was shortened by 2 bases and J by 6 bases, with 2 bases between the two germline ends. Per the germline V gene, CDR1 is SQVTM and CDR2 is ANQGSEA. CDR3 nucleotides: TGCAGCGTTGAAATCAATGAGCAGTTCTTC. It yields the protein CSVEINEQFF.

This clone was counted a single time. The junction departs from germline at one end; a sequencing error may be responsible. This sequence joins TRBV7-2 and TRBJ2-1; 13 nucleotides line up with TRBD2. CDR1 and CDR2 (germline): SGHTA, FQGNSA. CDR3 length equals 16 residues. The DNA of the CDR3 is TGCGCCAGCAGCCGCGGGACTAGCGGGGACTACAATGAGCAGTTCTTC. This encodes CASSRGTSGDYNEQFF.

The chain employs TRBV28 and TRBJ2-3; 8 nucleotides match TRBD2. Germline CDR1 reads MDHEN; CDR2 reads SYDVKM. The CDR3 has 17 amino acids. J lost 4 bases, V lost 6 bases, and 15 bases had no gene match. CDR3 sequence reads: CASRKGRGGLESDTQYF. The CDR3 DNA sequence: TGTGCCAGCAGAAAAGGGAGGGGGGGACTAGAGTCAGATACGCAGTATTTT.

This sequence joins TRBV27 and TRBJ2-3, with D perhaps matching TRBD1 or TRBD2 (5 bases each). Trimming took off 5 bases at V and 2 bases at J, with 23 bases between the two ends. Looked up from germline, CDR1 is MNHEY and CDR2 is SMNVEV (reference sequence). CDR3 length equals 18 residues. The CDR3 is CASSLGPATRGTTDTQYF. The CDR3, as DNA: TGTGCCAGCAGTCTTGGTCCCGCGACGAGGGGTACCACAGATACGCAGTATTTT.

V and J are TRBV4-1 and TRBJ1-2; D unresolved. The CDR3 contains 12 residues. From germline, CDR1 is MGHRA and CDR2 YSYEKL. The V gene lost 0 bases and the J gene lost 4 bases, with 3 bases spanning the gap. The chain's CDR3 is CASSQDSYGYTF. The CDR3 DNA sequence: TGCGCCAGCAGCCAAGATTCCTATGGCTACACCTTC.

This rearrangement joins TRBV7-9 to TRBJ1-1, with a weak D call TRBD1 (6 bases). Germline V gene data show CDR1 as SEHNR and CDR2 as FQNEAQ (reference sequence). This CDR3 is 15 amino acids long. The V and J ends lost 8 bases and 0 bases respectively, with 16 bases between them. This CDR3 is CASDGTRGLNTEAFF. DNA for the CDR3: TGTGCCAGCGACGGGACACGTGGGTTGAACACTGAAGCTTTCTTT.

The gene calls are TRBV4-3 and TRBJ1-1; possible D gene TRBD1, 5 bases. Germline V gives CDR1 LGHNA, CDR2 YSLEER. This CDR3 is built from 14 residues. The V end lost 3 bases, the J end lost 2 bases, and 10 bases lay between the germline ends. This chain's CDR3 is CASSQSGPNTEAFF. DNA of the CDR3: TGCGCCAGCAGCCAGTCGGGACCAAACACTGAAGCTTTCTTT.

This clone has a handful of counts. The chain carries TRBV14 and TRBJ2-5, with TRBD2 matching 10 bases. Germline CDR1 reads SGHDN; CDR2 reads FVKESK. The CDR3 has 18 amino acids. J gave up 4 bases and V 1 base, and 12 bases lay outside the gene matches. Here the CDR3 DNA reads TGTGCCAGCAGCCAAGGAGCCAAGCTAGCGGGGGTAGGAGAGACCCAGTACTTC. It encodes CASSQGAKLAGVGETQYF.

This chain's CDR3 is CSVVRDYGYTF. As DNA, the CDR3 is TGCAGCGTGGTCAGGGACTATGGCTACACCTTC. This chain links TRBV29-1 with TRBJ1-2, with a possible D match to TRBD1 (5 bases). From germline, CDR1 is SQVTM and CDR2 ANQGSEA. CDR3 size: 11 residues. The germline V and J ends were trimmed by 6 bases and 3 bases, with 8 bases remaining between them.

A few counts support this clone. The chain links TRBV6-6 to TRBJ1-5; TRBD1 matches 8 bases. V lost 7 bases and J lost 4; bases outside the gene matches: 9. Germline V gene data show CDR1 as MNHNY and CDR2 as SVGAGI (reference sequence). CDR3 size: 15 residues. CDR3 nucleotide sequence: TGTGCCAGCACCAAATCCGACAGGGGTAATCAGCCCCAGCATTTT. Its translation is CASTKSDRGNQPQHF.

This clone was seen more than once but under ten times. V gene TRBV6-5 combines with J gene TRBJ2-1, with D possibly being TRBD2 (6 bases). The germline V and J ends were trimmed by 8 bases and 2 bases, with 10 bases remaining between them. The CDR3 spans 13 residues. CDR1 MNHEY and CDR2 SVGAGI come from the germline V gene. The CDR3 nucleotides read TGTGCCAGCGCGGGGACGGCCTACAATGAGCAGTTCTTC. Its protein is CASAGTAYNEQFF.

The chain links TRBV10-2 to TRBJ1-2; 8 positions agree with TRBD1. The germline CDR1 and CDR2 sequences are WSHSY and SAAADI. With V trimmed by 5 bases and J by 6 bases, 2 bases remained unmatched. The CDR3 loop spans 12 amino acids. The CDR3 region is CASSQGADGYTF. The CDR3 nucleotides read TGCGCCAGCAGTCAGGGGGCGGATGGCTACACCTTC.

The chain joins TRBV11-2 to TRBJ2-7; 9 bases fit TRBD1. V shed 2 bases and J 3 bases; nucleotides not matched to a gene: 2. Germline V gives CDR1 SGHAT, CDR2 FQNNGV. The CDR3 covers 14 residues. The CDR3 sequence: CASSLTGGRYEQYF. As DNA, the CDR3 is TGTGCCAGCAGCTTAACAGGGGGCCGCTACGAGCAGTACTTC.

The chain joins TRBV7-8 to TRBJ1-1; 7 positions match TRBD1. Germline assignment: CDR1 SGHVS and CDR2 FQNEAQ. The CDR3 sequence is 16 residues long. V lost 2 bases, J lost 4 bases, and 10 bases stayed unmatched. CDR3 sequence: CASSLLPSSGGTEAFF. DNA for the CDR3: TGTGCCAGCAGCTTATTGCCCAGCTCAGGGGGCACTGAAGCTTTCTTT. The complete variable domain, with remaining parts taken from reference TRBV7-8 and TRBJ1-1, reads GAGVSQSPRYKVAKRGQDVALRCDPISGHVSLFWYQQALGQGPEFLTYFQNEAQLDKSGLPSDRFFAERPEGSVSTLKIQRTQQEDSAVYLCASSLLPSSGGTEAFFGQGTRLTVV.

DNA for the CDR3: TGTGCCAGCAGCTCCCCTCCGGGACTAGCGGGCTATGAGCAGTTCTTC. Its protein product is CASSSPPGLAGYEQFF. The V gene is TRBV11-2, the J gene TRBJ2-1, with TRBD2 matching 12 bases. CDR3 length: 16 amino acids. The junction had 9 bases not matched to a gene; V was cut back by 4 bases and J by 8 bases. CDR1 is SGHAT, CDR2 FQNNGV, per germline. Using reference TRBV11-2 and TRBJ2-1 for the parts outside the CDR3, the full variable domain is EAGVAQSPRYKIIEKRQSVAFWCNPISGHATLYWYQQILGQGPKLLIQFQNNGVVDDSQLPKDRFSAERLKGVDSTLKIQPAKLEDSAVYLCASSSPPGLAGYEQFFGPGTRLTVL.

This chain uses TRBV27 with TRBJ2-2; D uncertain. Germline values: CDR1 MNHEY, CDR2 SMNVEV (reference sequence). There are 16 residues in the CDR3. V gave up 3 bases and J gave up 5 bases, with 16 bases separating them. CDR3 DNA sequence: TGTGCCAGCAGTTTCGTAGGGTGGAGTTCAACCGGGGAGCTGTTTTTT. Amino acid sequence: CASSFVGWSSTGELFF.

This clone was seen a single time. The chain is built from TRBV7-2 and TRBJ2-5; the D is unclear. This CDR3 is built from 13 residues. From germline, CDR1 is SGHTA and CDR2 FQGNSA. The V end was cut by 2 bases, the J end by 3 bases, with 7 bases between. The DNA for the CDR3 is TGTGCCAGCAGCTTAAACAAGAAAGAGACCCAGTACTTC. Translation gives CASSLNKKETQYF.

The chain employs TRBV27 and TRBJ1-1; D is ambiguous. V lost 6 bases and J lost 1, with 9 bases in between. From germline, CDR1 is MNHEY and CDR2 SMNVEV (reference sequence). This CDR3 has 13 amino acids. The CDR3 DNA sequence: TGTGCCAGCAGACCTACCTCGAACACTGAAGCTTTCTTT. Translating gives CASRPTSNTEAFF.

This sequence joins TRBV30 and TRBJ1-2; the D is unclear. Germline lookup yields CDR1 GTSNPN and CDR2 SVGIG (reference sequence). The CDR3 is 11 residues long. Trimming took 3 bases from V and 8 from J, leaving 10 bases between them. CDR3 residues: CAWRTARGYTF. The CDR3 nucleotides read TGTGCCTGGAGGACCGCCCGAGGCTACACCTTC.

This chain joins TRBV4-3 and TRBJ2-7, with D unresolved. There are 13 residues in the CDR3. CDR1 LGHNA and CDR2 YSLEER come from the germline V gene. V lost 1 base, J lost 3 bases, and 7 bases lay in between. This CDR3 reads CASSQGADYEQYF. As DNA, the CDR3 is TGCGCCAGCAGCCAAGGGGCCGACTACGAGCAGTACTTC.

This sequence joins TRBV5-1 and TRBJ2-7; 10 positions agree with TRBD1. CDR3 length: 15 amino acids. In germline, CDR1 is SGHRS, CDR2 YFSETQ. Trimming cost V 4 bases and J 5 bases; bases outside gene matches: 9. The CDR3 spells CASSPATGGLDEQYF. In DNA form, the CDR3 reads TGCGCCAGCAGCCCCGCGACAGGGGGCTTAGACGAGCAGTACTTC.

This rearrangement joins TRBV5-1 to TRBJ2-7; 14 positions match TRBD2. After removal of 3 bases from V and 0 bases from J, the junction contained 8 bases not matched to a gene. CDR1 and CDR2 from the germline V gene are SGHRS and YFSETQ. This CDR3 spans 18 amino acids. The CDR3 DNA is TGCGCCAGCAGCTCGGGACTAGCGGGGGATTCCTACTCCTACGAGCAGTACTTC. Translating it yields CASSSGLAGDSYSYEQYF.